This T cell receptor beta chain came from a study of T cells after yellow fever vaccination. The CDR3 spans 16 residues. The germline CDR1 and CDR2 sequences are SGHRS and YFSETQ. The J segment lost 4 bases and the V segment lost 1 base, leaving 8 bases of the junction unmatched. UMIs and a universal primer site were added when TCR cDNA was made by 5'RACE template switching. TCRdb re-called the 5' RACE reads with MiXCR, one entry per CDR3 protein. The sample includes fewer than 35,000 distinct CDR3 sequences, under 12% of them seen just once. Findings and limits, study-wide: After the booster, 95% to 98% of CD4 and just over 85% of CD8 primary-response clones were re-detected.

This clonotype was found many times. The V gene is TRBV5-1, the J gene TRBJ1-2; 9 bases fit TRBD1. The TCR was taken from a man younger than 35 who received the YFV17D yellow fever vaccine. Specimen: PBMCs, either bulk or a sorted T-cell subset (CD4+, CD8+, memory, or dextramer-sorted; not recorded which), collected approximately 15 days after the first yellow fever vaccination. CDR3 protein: CASSLNRGPGAYGYTF. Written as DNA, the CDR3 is TGCGCCAGCAGCTTGAACAGGGGGCCGGGGGCCTATGGCTACACCTTC. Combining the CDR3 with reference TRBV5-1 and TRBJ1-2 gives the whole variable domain KAGVTQTPRYLIKTRGQQVTLSCSPISGHRSVSWYQQTPGQGLQFLFEYFSETQRNKGNFPGRFSGRQFSNSRSEMNVSTLELGDSALYLCASSLNRGPGAYGYTFGSGTRLTVV.